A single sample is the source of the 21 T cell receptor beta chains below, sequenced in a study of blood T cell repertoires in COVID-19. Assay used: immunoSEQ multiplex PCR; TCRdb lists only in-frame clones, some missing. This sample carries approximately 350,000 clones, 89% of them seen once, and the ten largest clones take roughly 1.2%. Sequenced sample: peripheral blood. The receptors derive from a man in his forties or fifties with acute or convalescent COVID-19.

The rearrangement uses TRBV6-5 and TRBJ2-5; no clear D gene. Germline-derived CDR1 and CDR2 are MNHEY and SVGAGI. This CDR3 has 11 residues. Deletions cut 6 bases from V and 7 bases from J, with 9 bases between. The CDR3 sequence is CASSLGATQYF. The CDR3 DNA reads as TGTGCCAGCAGCCTCGGAGCGACCCAGTACTTC.

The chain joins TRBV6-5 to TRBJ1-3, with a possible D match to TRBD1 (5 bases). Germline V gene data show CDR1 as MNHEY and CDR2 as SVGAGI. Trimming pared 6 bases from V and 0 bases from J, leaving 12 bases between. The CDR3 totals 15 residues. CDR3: CASRSDRSSGNTIYF. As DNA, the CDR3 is TGTGCCAGCAGATCCGACAGAAGCTCTGGAAACACCATATATTTT.

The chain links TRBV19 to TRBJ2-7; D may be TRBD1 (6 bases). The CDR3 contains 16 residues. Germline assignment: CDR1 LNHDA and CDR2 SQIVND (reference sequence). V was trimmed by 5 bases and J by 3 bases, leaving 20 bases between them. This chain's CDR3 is CASSPIEAGDRYEQYF. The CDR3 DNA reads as TGTGCCAGTAGTCCAATCGAGGCAGGGGATCGCTACGAGCAGTACTTC.

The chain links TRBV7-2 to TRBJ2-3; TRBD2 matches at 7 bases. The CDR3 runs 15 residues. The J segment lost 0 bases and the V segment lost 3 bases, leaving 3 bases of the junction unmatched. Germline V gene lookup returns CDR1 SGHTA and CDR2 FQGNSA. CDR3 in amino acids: CASSLDGGSTDTQYF. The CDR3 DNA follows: TGTGCCAGCAGCTTGGACGGGGGGAGCACAGATACGCAGTATTTT.

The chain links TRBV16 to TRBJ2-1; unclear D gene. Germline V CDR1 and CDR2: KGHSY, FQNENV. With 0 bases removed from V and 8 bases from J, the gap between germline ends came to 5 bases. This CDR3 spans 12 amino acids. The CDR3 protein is CASSQSADEQFF. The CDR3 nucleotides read TGTGCCAGCAGCCAATCCGCGGATGAGCAGTTCTTC.

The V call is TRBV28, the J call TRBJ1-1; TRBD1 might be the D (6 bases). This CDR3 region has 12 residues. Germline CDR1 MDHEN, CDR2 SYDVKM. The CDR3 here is CSTGQRNTEAFF. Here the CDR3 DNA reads TGTTCCACCGGACAGAGAAACACTGAAGCTTTCTTT.

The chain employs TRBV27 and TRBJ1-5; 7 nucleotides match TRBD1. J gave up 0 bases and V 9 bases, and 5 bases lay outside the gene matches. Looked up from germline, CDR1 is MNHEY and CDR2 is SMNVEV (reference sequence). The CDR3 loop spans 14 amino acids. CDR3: CASGRGDSNQPQHF. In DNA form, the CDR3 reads TGTGCCAGTGGCAGGGGGGATAGCAATCAGCCCCAGCATTTT.

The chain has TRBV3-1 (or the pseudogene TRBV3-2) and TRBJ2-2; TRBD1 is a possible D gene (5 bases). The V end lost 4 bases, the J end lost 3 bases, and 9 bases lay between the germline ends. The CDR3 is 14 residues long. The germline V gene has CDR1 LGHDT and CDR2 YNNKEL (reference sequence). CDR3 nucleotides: TGTGCCAGCAGCCCAGGGTGGGACACCGGGGAGCTGTTTTTT. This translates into CASSPGWDTGELFF.

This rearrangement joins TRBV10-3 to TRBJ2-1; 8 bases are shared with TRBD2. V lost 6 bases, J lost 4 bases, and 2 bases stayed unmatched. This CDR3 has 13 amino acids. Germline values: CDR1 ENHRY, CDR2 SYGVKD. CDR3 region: CAIRREGYNEQFF. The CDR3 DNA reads TGTGCCATCAGACGGGAGGGATACAATGAGCAGTTCTTC.

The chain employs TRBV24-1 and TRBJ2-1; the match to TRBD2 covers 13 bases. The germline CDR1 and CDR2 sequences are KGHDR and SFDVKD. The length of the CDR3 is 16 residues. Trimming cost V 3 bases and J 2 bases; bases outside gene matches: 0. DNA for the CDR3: TGTGCCACCAGTGATGGGACTAGCGGGACCTACAATGAGCAGTTCTTC. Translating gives CATSDGTSGTYNEQFF.

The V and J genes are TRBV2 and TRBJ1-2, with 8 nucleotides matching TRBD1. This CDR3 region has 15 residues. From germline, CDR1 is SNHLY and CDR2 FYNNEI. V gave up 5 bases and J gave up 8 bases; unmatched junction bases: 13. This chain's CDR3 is CASSNRQGSIEGYTF. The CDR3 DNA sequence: TGTGCCAGCAGTAATAGACAGGGGAGTATCGAGGGCTACACCTTC.

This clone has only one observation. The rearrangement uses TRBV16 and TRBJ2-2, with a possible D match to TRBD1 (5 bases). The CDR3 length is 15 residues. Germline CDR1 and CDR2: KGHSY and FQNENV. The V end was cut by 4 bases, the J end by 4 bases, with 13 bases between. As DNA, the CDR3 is TGTGCCAGCAGCCCCAGGGTGTGGAGCACCGGGGAGCTGTTTTTT. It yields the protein CASSPRVWSTGELFF.

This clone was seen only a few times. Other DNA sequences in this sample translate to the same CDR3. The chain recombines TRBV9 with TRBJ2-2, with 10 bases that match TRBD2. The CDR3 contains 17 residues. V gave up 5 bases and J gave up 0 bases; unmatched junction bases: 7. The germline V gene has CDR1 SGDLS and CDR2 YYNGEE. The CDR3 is CASRGGSGRSNTGELFF. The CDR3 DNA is TGTGCCAGCAGGGGGGGTAGCGGGAGGTCGAACACCGGGGAGCTGTTTTTT.

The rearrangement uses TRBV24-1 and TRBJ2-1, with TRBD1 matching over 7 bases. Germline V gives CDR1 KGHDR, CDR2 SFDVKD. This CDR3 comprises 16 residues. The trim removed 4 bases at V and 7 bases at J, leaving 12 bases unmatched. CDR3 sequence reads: CATSDTPGTAGNEQFF. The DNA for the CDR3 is TGTGCCACCAGTGACACCCCCGGGACAGCTGGGAATGAGCAGTTCTTC.

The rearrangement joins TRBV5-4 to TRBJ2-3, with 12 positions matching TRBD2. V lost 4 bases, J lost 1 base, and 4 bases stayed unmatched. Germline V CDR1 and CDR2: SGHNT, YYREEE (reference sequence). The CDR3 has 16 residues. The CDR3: CASSTRTSGGTDTQYF. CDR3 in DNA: TGTGCCAGCAGCACCCGGACTAGCGGGGGCACAGATACGCAGTATTTT. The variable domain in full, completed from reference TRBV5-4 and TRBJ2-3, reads ETGVTQSPTHLIKTRGQQVTLRCSSQSGHNTVSWYQQALGQGPQFIFQYYREEENGRGNFPPRFSGLQFPNYSSELNVNALELDDSALYLCASSTRTSGGTDTQYFGPGTRLTVL.

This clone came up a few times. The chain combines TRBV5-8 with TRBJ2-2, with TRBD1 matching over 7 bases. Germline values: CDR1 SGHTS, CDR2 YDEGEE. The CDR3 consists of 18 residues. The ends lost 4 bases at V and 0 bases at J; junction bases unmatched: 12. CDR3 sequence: CASSRHYRQGPNTGELFF. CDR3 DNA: TGTGCCAGCAGCCGTCACTATAGACAGGGCCCGAACACCGGGGAGCTGTTTTTT.

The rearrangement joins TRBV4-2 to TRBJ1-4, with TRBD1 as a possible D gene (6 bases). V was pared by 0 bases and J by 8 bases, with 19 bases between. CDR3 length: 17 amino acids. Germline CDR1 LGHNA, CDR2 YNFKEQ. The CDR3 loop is CASSQDIMGADREKLFF. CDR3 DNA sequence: TGTGCCAGCAGCCAAGACATCATGGGGGCAGATCGAGAAAAACTGTTTTTT.

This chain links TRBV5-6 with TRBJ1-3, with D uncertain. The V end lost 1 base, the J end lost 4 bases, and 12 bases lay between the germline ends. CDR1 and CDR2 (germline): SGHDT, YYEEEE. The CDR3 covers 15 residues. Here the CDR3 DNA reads TGTGCCAGCAGCTTGTTGATAGCCAAGGGAAACACCATATATTTT. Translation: CASSLLIAKGNTIYF.

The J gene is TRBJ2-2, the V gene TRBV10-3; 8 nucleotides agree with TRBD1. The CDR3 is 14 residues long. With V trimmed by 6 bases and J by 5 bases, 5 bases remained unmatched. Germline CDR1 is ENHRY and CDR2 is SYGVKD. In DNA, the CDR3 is TGTGCCATCAGGGGACAGGAGGGGACCGGGGAGCTGTTTTTT. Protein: CAIRGQEGTGELFF.

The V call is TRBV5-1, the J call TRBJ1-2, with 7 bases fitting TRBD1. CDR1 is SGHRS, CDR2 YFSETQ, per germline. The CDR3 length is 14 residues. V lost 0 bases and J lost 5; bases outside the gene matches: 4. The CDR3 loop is CASSLGTGLYGYTF. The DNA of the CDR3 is TGCGCCAGCAGCTTGGGGACAGGCCTTTATGGCTACACCTTC.

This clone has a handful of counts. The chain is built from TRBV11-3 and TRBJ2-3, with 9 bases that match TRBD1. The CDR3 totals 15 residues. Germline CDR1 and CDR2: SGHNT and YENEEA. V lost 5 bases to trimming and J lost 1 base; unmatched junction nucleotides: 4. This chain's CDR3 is CASSARDRGTDTQYF. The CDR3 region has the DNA TGTGCCAGCAGCGCAAGGGACAGGGGCACAGATACGCAGTATTTT.